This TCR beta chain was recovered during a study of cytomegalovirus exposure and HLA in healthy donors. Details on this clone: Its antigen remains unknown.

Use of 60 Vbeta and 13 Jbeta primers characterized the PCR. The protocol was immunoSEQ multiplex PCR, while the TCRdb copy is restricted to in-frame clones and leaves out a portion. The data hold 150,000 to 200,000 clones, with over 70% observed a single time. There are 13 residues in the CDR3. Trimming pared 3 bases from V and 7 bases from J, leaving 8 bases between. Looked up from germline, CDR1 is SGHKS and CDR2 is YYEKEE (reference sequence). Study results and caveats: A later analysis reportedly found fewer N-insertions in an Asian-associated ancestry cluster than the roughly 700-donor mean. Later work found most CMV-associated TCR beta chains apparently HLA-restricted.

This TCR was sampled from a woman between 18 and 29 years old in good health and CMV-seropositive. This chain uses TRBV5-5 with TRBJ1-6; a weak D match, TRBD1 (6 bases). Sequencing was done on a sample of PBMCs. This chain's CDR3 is CASSSDRNSPLHF. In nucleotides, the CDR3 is TGTGCCAGCAGCTCGGACAGAAATTCACCCCTCCACTTT.